The 21 T cell receptor beta chains given below trace back to one sample, sequenced in a study of blood T cell repertoires in COVID-19. Method: immunoSEQ multiplex PCR; TCRdb's copy keeps in-frame clones and lacks some. The sample shows about 270,000 clones, around 90% of them seen only once. Sequences were obtained from PBMCs or T cells enriched from blood (not recorded which). The receptors originated from a woman aged 45-65 years who had recovered from COVID-19.

As for this clone: Other DNA variants within this sample encode the same CDR3. The chain recombines TRBV6-5 with TRBJ1-4; D perhaps matches TRBD1 (5 bases). The germline V and J ends were trimmed by 2 bases and 0 bases, with 7 bases remaining between them. Germline-derived CDR1 and CDR2 are MNHEY and SVGAGI. The CDR3 contains 15 residues. This CDR3 is CASSYDSATNEKLFF. The CDR3 nucleotides read TGTGCCAGCAGTTACGACAGTGCAACTAATGAAAAACTGTTTTTT.

This clone was seen once. The rearrangement joins TRBV7-9 to TRBJ1-1; no definite D call. CDR3 size: 15 residues. CDR1 and CDR2 from the germline V gene are SEHNR and FQNEAQ (reference sequence). Trimming stripped 5 bases from V and 1 base from J, with 14 bases between. The CDR3 loop is CASSPPRGQNTEAFF. The CDR3 DNA sequence: TGTGCCAGCAGCCCCCCCCGAGGGCAGAACACTGAAGCTTTCTTT.

The gene calls are TRBV5-8 and TRBJ1-1; 7 positions match TRBD1. CDR1 and CDR2 from the germline V gene are SGHTS and YDEGEE. The V segment lost 4 bases and the J segment 1 base; nucleotides outside the gene matches: 4. The CDR3 contains 14 residues. The chain's CDR3 is CASSKGQPNTEAFF. For the CDR3, the DNA is TGTGCCAGCAGCAAGGGACAGCCGAACACTGAAGCTTTCTTT.

This chain joins TRBV28 and TRBJ2-1, with 16 nucleotides matching TRBD2. This CDR3 is built from 18 residues. Germline CDR1 and CDR2: MDHEN and SYDVKM. After removal of 3 bases from V and 9 bases from J, the junction contained 11 bases not matched to a gene. Written as DNA, the CDR3 is TGTGCCAGCAGTTTTTTCGGACAAGGGACTAGCGGGAGGGCTGAGCAGTTCTTC. It translates to CASSFFGQGTSGRAEQFF.

This clone appeared a single time. The chain carries TRBV28 and TRBJ2-7; D unresolved. The germline V gene encodes CDR1 MDHEN and CDR2 SYDVKM. The CDR3 is 11 residues long. Trimming removed 5 bases at V and 7 bases at J, with 9 bases between. CDR3 in DNA: TGTGCCAGCAGTCGTGCTAGGGAGCAGTACTTC. It is translated as CASSRAREQYF. Combining the CDR3 with reference TRBV28 and TRBJ2-7 gives the whole variable domain DVKVTQSSRYLVKRTGEKVFLECVQDMDHENMFWYRQDPGLGLRLIYFSYDVKMKEKGDIPEGYSVSREKKERFSLILESASTNQTSMYLCASSRAREQYFGPGTRLTVT.

The rearrangement links TRBV11-2 to TRBJ2-1; tentatively, D is TRBD2 (6 bases). This CDR3 contains 15 residues. Germline V lookup: CDR1 SGHAT, CDR2 FQNNGV. With 5 bases removed from V and 13 bases from J, the gap between germline ends came to 24 bases. The CDR3 DNA follows: TGTGCCAGCAGCCCACTCGACTTGAAACCGGGACTTCAGTTCTTC. Its translation is CASSPLDLKPGLQFF.

This clone has more than one count but fewer than ten. This rearrangement joins TRBV25-1 to TRBJ1-3, with D possibly matching TRBD1 (6 bases). In germline, CDR1 is MGHDK, CDR2 SYGVNS. Trimming left V 6 bases short and J 0 bases short, with 9 bases between. The CDR3 consists of 14 residues. The CDR3 spells CASRRDTSGNTIYF. The CDR3 nucleotides read TGTGCCAGCAGACGGGACACCTCTGGAAACACCATATATTTT.

V is TRBV4-3 and J is TRBJ2-5; 8 bases are a match to TRBD1. This CDR3 spans 13 amino acids. The ends lost 4 bases at V and 4 bases at J; junction bases unmatched: 2. Germline V gene sequence: CDR1 LGHNA, CDR2 YSLEER. Here the CDR3 DNA reads TGCGCCAGCAGCCGCGGACAGGGAGAGACCCAGTACTTC. Translation gives CASSRGQGETQYF.

V gene TRBV13 combines with J gene TRBJ2-7, with D maybe TRBD2 (6 bases). With 3 bases removed from V and 3 bases from J, the gap between germline ends came to 12 bases. Germline V gene sequence: CDR1 PRHDT, CDR2 FYEKMQ (reference sequence). CDR3 length: 14 amino acids. The CDR3 region is CASSFRERNYEQYF. The CDR3 DNA sequence: TGTGCCAGCAGCTTCCGGGAGAGAAACTACGAGCAGTACTTC.

This chain uses TRBV4-1 with TRBJ1-2; 9 bases fit TRBD1. The germline V gene encodes CDR1 MGHRA and CDR2 YSYEKL. After removal of 4 bases from V and 8 bases from J, the junction contained 14 bases not matched to a gene. The CDR3 has 16 amino acids. The CDR3, as DNA: TGCGCCAGCAGCCCCGGACAGGGGAGGTCCTTAGGGGGCTACACCTTC. This sequence encodes CASSPGQGRSLGGYTF.

The V call is TRBV7-8, the J call TRBJ2-2, with D tentatively TRBD1 (5 bases). Trimming left V 2 bases short and J 3 bases short, with 10 bases between. CDR3 size: 15 residues. The V gene's germline CDR1 is SGHVS and CDR2 FQNEAQ. CDR3 in amino acids: CASSLSRADTGELFF. In DNA form, the CDR3 reads TGTGCCAGCAGCTTAAGCAGGGCGGACACCGGGGAGCTGTTTTTT.

The J gene is TRBJ1-6, the V gene TRBV27; no firm D call. Germline CDR1 reads MNHEY; CDR2 reads SMNVEV (reference sequence). V dropped 2 bases and J dropped 0 bases, with 11 bases sitting between them. The CDR3 has 17 residues. CDR3 residues: CASSLGLHGSYNSPLHF. The CDR3 bases are TGTGCCAGCAGTTTAGGACTCCACGGCTCCTATAATTCACCCCTCCACTTT.

A single count supports this clone. The chain has TRBV6-5 and TRBJ2-7; D not certain. CDR3 size: 12 residues. Germline assignment: CDR1 MNHEY and CDR2 SVGAGI. V lost 7 bases to trimming and J lost 6 bases, with 13 bases between them. The CDR3 nucleotides read TGTGCCAGCACCCTAGGTGTTCGCGAGCAGTACTTC. Translated, it gives CASTLGVREQYF.

DNA for the CDR3: TGCGCCAGCAGCTTGGAATCGGCCACGGGGAGCAATCAGCCCCAGCATTTT. Residues: CASSLESATGSNQPQHF. The chain couples TRBV5-1 to TRBJ1-5; unclear D gene. Looked up from germline, CDR1 is SGHRS and CDR2 is YFSETQ. V lost 0 bases to trimming and J lost 1 base, with 14 bases between them. The CDR3 covers 17 residues.

This clone was counted only a few times. The genes are TRBV10-2 and TRBJ2-1, with 7 positions matching TRBD1. The CDR3 is 15 amino acids. V lost 3 bases and J lost 3; bases outside the gene matches: 5. Germline V lookup: CDR1 WSHSY, CDR2 SAAADI. CDR3 in amino acids: CASSDLRTGYNEQFF. In DNA, the CDR3 is TGCGCCAGCAGTGATTTGCGGACAGGCTACAATGAGCAGTTCTTC.

V gene TRBV7-8 combines with J gene TRBJ1-2; D might be TRBD1 (6 bases). The CDR3 covers 13 residues. Germline V CDR1 and CDR2: SGHVS, FQNEAQ. The V gene lost 3 bases and the J gene lost 2 bases, with 7 bases spanning the gap. CDR3 bases: TGTGCCAGCAGCTTCGACAGGAACTATGGCTACACCTTC. Its protein product is CASSFDRNYGYTF.

CDR3 region: CASSRQNDNQPQHF. In DNA form, the CDR3 reads TGCGCCAGCAGCCGTCAGAATGACAATCAGCCCCAGCATTTT. The chain uses TRBV4-3 and TRBJ1-5; D unresolved. Trimming removed 4 bases at V and 3 bases at J, with 10 bases between. Germline-derived CDR1 and CDR2 are LGHNA and YSLEER. This CDR3 comprises 14 residues.

This chain links TRBV29-1 with TRBJ2-1, with D perhaps matching TRBD2 (6 bases). Germline assignment: CDR1 SQVTM and CDR2 ANQGSEA. Trimming cost V 7 bases and J 8 bases, with 9 bases left between them. This CDR3 comprises 10 residues. CDR3 sequence reads: CSGGEYEQFF. Here the CDR3 DNA reads TGCAGCGGGGGGGAGTATGAGCAGTTCTTC.

The rearrangement uses TRBV7-9 and TRBJ2-3, with TRBD2 identical over 12 bases. Germline trimming cut 6 bases from V and 1 base from J; bases unmatched to any gene: 8. Germline V gives CDR1 SEHNR, CDR2 FQNEAQ (reference sequence). This CDR3 region has 17 residues. The CDR3, as DNA: TGTGCCAGCAGTCCAACTAGCGGGAGGACCCGCACAGATACGCAGTATTTT. It specifies CASSPTSGRTRTDTQYF.

The chain recombines TRBV19 with TRBJ2-7; 7 nucleotides agree with TRBD1. V dropped 6 bases and J dropped 5; count of bases not matched to a gene: 7. CDR1 is LNHDA and CDR2 is SQIVND in the germline V gene (reference sequence). The CDR3 sequence is 13 residues long. CDR3: CASSDRVGNEQYF. CDR3 nucleotide sequence: TGTGCCAGTAGCGACAGGGTAGGCAACGAGCAGTACTTC.

The rearrangement links TRBV3-1 (or the pseudogene TRBV3-2) to TRBJ2-7; 9 bases line up with TRBD2. V shed 3 bases, J shed 5 bases, and the junction held 14 bases outside the gene matches. CDR3 length: 17 amino acids. Germline V lookup: CDR1 LGHDT, CDR2 YNNKEL (reference sequence). CDR3 protein: CASSQRAGGPGSHEQYF. CDR3 in DNA: TGTGCCAGCAGCCAGCGGGCGGGAGGGCCCGGGAGCCACGAGCAGTACTTC.